This section outlines one T cell receptor (beta chain) sequence together with its context. The data were produced by immunoSEQ multiplex PCR, yet TCRdb's version contains in-frame clones alone and is incomplete. The sample includes about 120,000 clones, around 84% of them seen just once. This entry belongs to a study of blood T cell repertoires in COVID-19. The overall study: The study drew acute and convalescent COVID-19 samples from the United States, Italy and Spain.

The study recruited people aged about 18 to 95 years across about 25 US areas. Cohorts were determined from participant-reported clinical history. For recovered donors of Cohort 3, there were two negative PCRs, clearance, or symptom resolution. This CDR3 has 15 residues. The germline CDR1 and CDR2 sequences are MNHEY and SVGAGI. Trimming took 6 bases from V and 6 from J; bases not matched to a gene: 13. The chain couples TRBV6-5 to TRBJ1-1; TRBD1 aligns across 7 bases. Source material: PBMCs or T cells enriched from blood (not recorded which). This sequence was found in a woman younger than 45 who had recovered from COVID-19. CDR3 nucleotides: TGTGCCAGCAGAAAACAGGGGATAAAGGATTCTGAAGCTTTCTTT. Translating gives CASRKQGIKDSEAFF.